The next 27 T cell receptor beta chains were all read from a single sample in a study of beta chain features in type 1 diabetes. The authors reverse transcribed all of the isolated RNA, so sequencing captured expressed TCRB transcripts. Sequencing was performed with immunoSEQ multiplex PCR; in TCRdb, only in-frame clones are kept and a portion is missing. This sample has 350,000 to 450,000 clones, with over 13% found just once. Sequenced input: naive CD4+ T cells from blood. All receptors come from a woman aged 18 to 35 in good health.

V gene TRBV5-4 combines with J gene TRBJ1-3; D is ambiguous. CDR1 and CDR2 from the germline V gene are SGHNT and YYREEE (reference sequence). Deletions cut 2 bases from V and 0 bases from J, with 3 bases between. The CDR3 contains 13 residues. The chain's CDR3 is CASSFHSGNTIYF. CDR3 bases: TGTGCCAGCAGCTTCCACTCTGGAAACACCATATATTTT.

This clone turned up a few times. This sequence joins TRBV9 and TRBJ2-5, with 9 bases matching TRBD2. V trimming: 0 bases; J trimming: 5 bases; junction bases outside the gene matches: 14. Germline CDR1 and CDR2: SGDLS and YYNGEE. The CDR3 covers 18 residues. DNA of the CDR3: TGTGCCAGCAGCGTAGGGGCTAGCGGGACTGTACCCGGGGAGACCCAGTACTTC. Protein: CASSVGASGTVPGETQYF. The full variable domain, completed using reference TRBV9 and TRBJ2-5, is DSGVTQTPKHLITATGQRVTLRCSPRSGDLSVYWYQQSLDQGLQFLIQYYNGEERAKGNILERFSAQQFPDLHSELNLSSLELGDSALYFCASSVGASGTVPGETQYFGPGTRLLVL.

The chain employs TRBV28 and TRBJ2-3, with D perhaps TRBD2 (7 bases). Looked up from germline, CDR1 is MDHEN and CDR2 is SYDVKM. V dropped 3 bases and J dropped 2 bases, with 12 bases sitting between them. The CDR3 contains 15 residues. The CDR3 DNA reads TGTGCCAGCAGTTTCGGCCGGGGGGCCACAGATACGCAGTATTTT. Its protein product is CASSFGRGATDTQYF.

The chain is built from TRBV5-1 and TRBJ2-3, with 13 nucleotides matching TRBD2. This CDR3 contains 15 residues. The junction had 3 bases not matched to a gene; V was cut back by 0 bases and J by 8 bases. Germline-derived CDR1 and CDR2 are SGHRS and YFSETQ. The CDR3 DNA follows: TGCGCCAGCAGCTTGGAAGGGACTAGCGGGACTACGCAGTATTTT. Its protein is CASSLEGTSGTTQYF. Full variable domain (outside the CDR3, taken from reference TRBV5-1 and TRBJ2-3): KAGVTQTPRYLIKTRGQQVTLSCSPISGHRSVSWYQQTPGQGLQFLFEYFSETQRNKGNFPGRFSGRQFSNSRSEMNVSTLELGDSALYLCASSLEGTSGTTQYFGPGTRLTVL.

Note on this clone: At one end, the junction sequence differs from germline, possibly due to a read error. V and J are TRBV30 and TRBJ1-4; D might be TRBD1 (6 bases). This CDR3 is built from 13 residues. Looked up from germline, CDR1 is GTSNPN and CDR2 is SVGIG (reference sequence). The CDR3 nucleotides are TGTGCCTGGAGTGTGGGGGACATAACTCACCCGGTTTTT. Protein sequence: CAWSVGDITHPVF.

The genes are TRBV5-1 and TRBJ2-6; D is perhaps TRBD1 (6 bases). V gave up 3 bases and J gave up 1 base, with 11 bases separating them. CDR1 and CDR2 (germline): SGHRS, YFSETQ. CDR3 length: 16 residues. The CDR3 DNA reads as TGCGCCAGCAGCTGGGGGCCCGAATCTGGGGCCAACGTCCTGACTTTC. Translation gives CASSWGPESGANVLTF.

This CDR3 is CASSLTDRARYGYTF. The CDR3, as DNA: TGTGCCAGCAGCTTAACCGACAGGGCCCGCTATGGCTACACCTTC. This chain connects TRBV11-2 to TRBJ1-2, with 7 bases matching TRBD1. The CDR3 sequence is 15 residues long. The trim removed 2 bases at V and 4 bases at J, leaving 7 bases unmatched. Germline V gives CDR1 SGHAT, CDR2 FQNNGV. Combining the CDR3 with reference TRBV11-2 and TRBJ1-2 gives the whole variable domain EAGVAQSPRYKIIEKRQSVAFWCNPISGHATLYWYQQILGQGPKLLIQFQNNGVVDDSQLPKDRFSAERLKGVDSTLKIQPAKLEDSAVYLCASSLTDRARYGYTFGSGTRLTVV.

This clone was found a few times. The J gene is TRBJ1-2, the V gene TRBV27; a weak D match, TRBD1 (5 bases). V lost 5 bases to trimming and J lost 4 bases, with 11 bases between them. The CDR3 totals 13 residues. Looked up from germline, CDR1 is MNHEY and CDR2 is SMNVEV (reference sequence). CDR3 region: CASSERQFYGYTF. DNA of the CDR3: TGTGCCAGCAGTGAAAGACAGTTCTATGGCTACACCTTC.

V is TRBV19 and J is TRBJ2-5, with TRBD1 matching over 9 bases. The CDR3 has 13 residues. The germline CDR1 and CDR2 sequences are LNHDA and SQIVND (reference sequence). The V gene end was trimmed by 10 bases and the J gene end by 4 bases; junction bases not matched to a gene: 7. The CDR3 loop is CAIGGTGLETQYF. The CDR3 DNA follows: TGTGCCATTGGGGGGACAGGGCTAGAGACCCAGTACTTC.

The chain employs TRBV4-2 and TRBJ2-7; 8 bases fit TRBD2. V shed 0 bases, J shed 1 base, and the junction held 8 bases outside the gene matches. The germline V gene has CDR1 LGHNA and CDR2 YNFKEQ. CDR3 length: 17 amino acids. CDR3 residues: CASSQEFSGRASYEQYF. CDR3 coding DNA: TGTGCCAGCAGCCAAGAGTTTTCCGGGAGGGCTTCCTACGAGCAGTACTTC.

Here the CDR3 reads CASSHRGEKLFF. CDR3 sequence (DNA): TGTGCCAGCAGCCACAGGGGGGAAAAACTGTTTTTT. The chain uses TRBV14 and TRBJ1-4, with TRBD1 matching 7 bases. The ends lost 3 bases at V and 8 bases at J; junction bases unmatched: 0. Per the germline V gene, CDR1 is SGHDN and CDR2 is FVKESK. The length of the CDR3 is 12 residues. Full variable domain (outside the CDR3, taken from reference TRBV14 and TRBJ1-4): EAGVTQFPSHSVIEKGQTVTLRCDPISGHDNLYWYRRVMGKEIKFLLHFVKESKQDESGMPNNRFLAERTGGTYSTLKVQPAELEDSGVYFCASSHRGEKLFFGSGTQLSVL.

The chain is built from TRBV27 and TRBJ1-2; 7 positions agree with TRBD1. CDR3 size: 14 residues. The germline CDR1 and CDR2 sequences are MNHEY and SMNVEV (reference sequence). V shed 5 bases, J shed 8 bases, and the junction held 11 bases outside the gene matches. CDR3 nucleotides: TGTGCCAGCAGTCCACGGGGGACAGATCCCGGCTACACCTTC. Amino acids: CASSPRGTDPGYTF.

The chain uses TRBV5-6 and TRBJ1-2; 8 bases fit TRBD1. The CDR3 runs to 17 residues. The germline CDR1 and CDR2 sequences are SGHDT and YYEEEE. The V gene end was trimmed by 3 bases and the J gene end by 0 bases; junction bases not matched to a gene: 10. This CDR3 is CASSSVGTGPANYGYTF. CDR3 DNA sequence: TGTGCCAGCAGCTCGGTCGGGACAGGACCAGCTAACTATGGCTACACCTTC.

This clone occurred a few times. Additional DNA sequences in this sample encode the identical CDR3. The gene calls are TRBV18 and TRBJ2-5; TRBD1 might be the D (5 bases). V was clipped by 1 base and J by 5 bases, with 8 bases between them. The germline CDR1 and CDR2 sequences are KGHSH and LQKENI. CDR3 length equals 13 residues. The CDR3 region is CASSPRGSETQYF. The DNA for the CDR3 is TGTGCCAGCTCACCACGGGGCTCGGAGACCCAGTACTTC.

The chain couples TRBV5-1 to TRBJ2-7, with TRBD1 identical over 8 bases. Looked up from germline, CDR1 is SGHRS and CDR2 is YFSETQ. The CDR3 sequence is 17 residues long. J gave up 6 bases and V 4 bases, and 18 bases lay outside the gene matches. The CDR3 spells CASSAGQGSIAAFEQYF. CDR3 sequence (DNA): TGCGCCAGCAGCGCCGGACAGGGCAGTATTGCTGCATTCGAGCAGTACTTC.

The chain uses TRBV6-1 and TRBJ2-7; D is possibly TRBD2 (7 bases). Germline CDR1 is MNHNS and CDR2 is SASEGT. Trimming removed 6 bases from V and 1 base from J, with 16 bases in between. The CDR3 spans 15 residues. CDR3 in DNA: TGTGCCAGCAGATTAGGGGGGGCCCGTTCCTACGAGCAGTACTTC. Translating gives CASRLGGARSYEQYF.

This chain uses TRBV27 with TRBJ2-3; 8 bases agree with TRBD1. V gave up 6 bases and J gave up 1 base; unmatched junction bases: 6. Germline V gene data show CDR1 as MNHEY and CDR2 as SMNVEV (reference sequence). The CDR3 sequence is 15 residues long. The CDR3 reads CASSLTGARTDTQYF. DNA of the CDR3: TGTGCCAGCAGCCTGACAGGGGCTCGCACAGATACGCAGTATTTT.

Only a few counts were recorded for this clone. This sequence joins TRBV7-2 and TRBJ1-1; 7 bases agree with TRBD1. V dropped 4 bases and J dropped 5; count of bases not matched to a gene: 13. Germline V gene data show CDR1 as SGHTA and CDR2 as FQGNSA. The length of the CDR3 is 16 residues. The CDR3 here is CASSSSWGQRSTEAFF. The CDR3, as DNA: TGTGCCAGCAGCTCCTCCTGGGGACAGCGATCTACTGAAGCTTTCTTT.

The V and J genes are TRBV18 and TRBJ2-1; a possible D gene is TRBD1 (5 bases). Germline V lookup: CDR1 KGHSH, CDR2 LQKENI. This CDR3 spans 16 amino acids. Trimming removed 4 bases at V and 2 bases at J, with 15 bases between. CDR3: CASSRSAGRTYNEQFF. The CDR3 DNA sequence: TGTGCCAGCTCACGGTCTGCAGGGCGAACCTACAATGAGCAGTTCTTC.

The rearrangement joins TRBV12-5 to TRBJ2-1; D might be TRBD1 (6 bases). Between the trimmed V and J ends, which lost 6 bases and 0 bases, there was a span of 15 bases. The CDR3 length is 16 residues. The germline V gene encodes CDR1 LGHNT and CDR2 FRNRAP. As DNA, the CDR3 is TGTGCTAGTGGATCCCGGGACACCAGCTCCTACAATGAGCAGTTCTTC. This translates into CASGSRDTSSYNEQFF. Full variable domain (missing parts from reference TRBV12-5 and TRBJ2-1): DARVTQTPRHKVTEMGQEVTMRCQPILGHNTVFWYRQTMMQGLELLAYFRNRAPLDDSGMPKDRFSAEMPDATLATLKIQPSEPRDSAVYFCASGSRDTSSYNEQFFGPGTRLTVL.

This clone turned up a few times. V and J are TRBV6-5 and TRBJ1-1; the match to TRBD1 covers 10 bases. Trimming at V came to 0 bases and at J to 7 bases, leaving 5 bases not matched to a gene. Germline V gene sequence: CDR1 MNHEY, CDR2 SVGAGI. The CDR3 has 15 residues. CDR3 nucleotide sequence: TGTGCCAGCAGTTACTCCCGGACAGGGGGTGGTGAAGCTTTCTTT. Translated, it gives CASSYSRTGGGEAFF.

A few counts support this clone. V usage is TRBV5-5 and J usage is TRBJ2-2, with D possibly matching TRBD1 (6 bases). V was shortened by 4 bases and J by 6 bases, with 13 bases between the two germline ends. This CDR3 has 14 amino acids. The germline gives CDR1 SGHKS, CDR2 YYEKEE (reference sequence). This CDR3 is CASSLGQSPGELFF. The DNA for the CDR3 is TGTGCCAGCAGCCTCGGACAGTCGCCCGGGGAGCTGTTTTTT.

V is TRBV30 and J is TRBJ2-6; D unresolved. In germline, CDR1 is GTSNPN, CDR2 SVGIG (reference sequence). CDR3 size: 15 residues. V was clipped by 2 bases and J by 0 bases, with 8 bases between them. In nucleotides, the CDR3 is TGTGCCTGGAGTTTTTACGGCTCTGGGGCCAACGTCCTGACTTTC. Residues: CAWSFYGSGANVLTF.

The genes are TRBV15 and TRBJ2-7, with 8 bases fitting TRBD1. V was pared by 1 base and J by 1 base, with 3 bases of the junction left unmatched. CDR1 is LNHNV, CDR2 YYDKDF, per germline (reference sequence). The CDR3 sequence is 15 residues long. CDR3: CATSRAGTGSYEQYF. CDR3 coding DNA: TGTGCCACCAGCAGAGCCGGGACAGGTTCCTACGAGCAGTACTTC. Supplemented by reference TRBV15 and TRBJ2-7, the full variable domain reads DAMVIQNPRYQVTQFGKPVTLSCSQTLNHNVMYWYQQKSSQAPKLLFHYYDKDFNNEADTPDNFQSRRPNTSFCFLDIRSPGLGDTAMYLCATSRAGTGSYEQYFGPGTRLTVT.

This clone was observed a few times. The genes are TRBV5-6 and TRBJ1-1; TRBD1 might be the D (5 bases). The CDR3 loop spans 14 amino acids. CDR1 SGHDT and CDR2 YYEEEE come from the germline V gene. Trimming pared 0 bases from V and 11 bases from J, leaving 17 bases between. The CDR3 DNA reads TGTGCCAGCAGCTTGGTGGGAGGGGCGCGCGGGGCTTTCTTT. Translating it yields CASSLVGGARGAFF.

The chain links TRBV7-9 to TRBJ2-1, with a possible D match to TRBD1 (6 bases). Germline lookup yields CDR1 SEHNR and CDR2 FQNEAQ (reference sequence). There are 13 residues in the CDR3. V was pared by 6 bases and J by 6 bases, with 12 bases between. CDR3 in DNA: TGTGCCAGCAGACTCGGGACATCCAATGAGCAGTTCTTC. Translating gives CASRLGTSNEQFF.

The chain carries TRBV11-2 and TRBJ2-2; 12 bases match TRBD1. V shed 4 bases, J shed 6 bases, and the junction held 9 bases outside the gene matches. Germline V gives CDR1 SGHAT, CDR2 FQNNGV. The CDR3 is made up of 17 amino acids. This CDR3 reads CASSSRPGQGAAGELFF. The CDR3 DNA reads as TGTGCCAGCAGCTCACGACCGGGACAGGGGGCAGCCGGGGAGCTGTTTTTT.